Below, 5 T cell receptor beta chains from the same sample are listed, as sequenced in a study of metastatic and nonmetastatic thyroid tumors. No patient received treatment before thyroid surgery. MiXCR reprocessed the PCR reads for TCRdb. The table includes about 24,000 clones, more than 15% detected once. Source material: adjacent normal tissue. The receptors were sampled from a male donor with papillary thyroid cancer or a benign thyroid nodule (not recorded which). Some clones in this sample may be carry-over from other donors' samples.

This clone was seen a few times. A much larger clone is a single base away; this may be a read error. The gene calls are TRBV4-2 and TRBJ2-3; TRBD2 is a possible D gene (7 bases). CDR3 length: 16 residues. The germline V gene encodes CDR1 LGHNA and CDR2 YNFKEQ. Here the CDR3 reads CVSSQGSGTPPDTQYF. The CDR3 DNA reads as TGTGTCAGCAGCCAAGGAAGCGGGACACCCCCAGATACGCAGTATTTT.

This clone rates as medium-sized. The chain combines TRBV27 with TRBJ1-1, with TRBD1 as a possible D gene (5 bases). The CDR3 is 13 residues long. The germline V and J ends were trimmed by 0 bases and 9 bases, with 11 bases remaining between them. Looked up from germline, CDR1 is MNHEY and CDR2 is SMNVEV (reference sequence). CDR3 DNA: TGTGCCAGCAGTTTATCGGGGCCGGGGAAAGCTTTCTTT. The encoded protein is CASSLSGPGKAFF.

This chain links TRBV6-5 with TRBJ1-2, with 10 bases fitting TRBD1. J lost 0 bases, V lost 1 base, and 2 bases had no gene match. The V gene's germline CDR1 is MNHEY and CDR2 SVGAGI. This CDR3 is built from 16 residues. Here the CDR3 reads CASSYLGQGANYGYTF. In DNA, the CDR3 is TGTGCCAGCAGTTACTTAGGACAGGGGGCTAACTATGGCTACACCTTC.

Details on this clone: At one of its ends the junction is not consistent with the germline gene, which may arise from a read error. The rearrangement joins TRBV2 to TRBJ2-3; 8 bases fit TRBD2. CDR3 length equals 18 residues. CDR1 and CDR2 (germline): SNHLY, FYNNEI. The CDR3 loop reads CASGRISGSGFGTDTQYF. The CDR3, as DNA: TGTGCCAGCGGCAGAATAAGCGGGAGCGGATTCGGAACAGATACTCAGTATTTT.

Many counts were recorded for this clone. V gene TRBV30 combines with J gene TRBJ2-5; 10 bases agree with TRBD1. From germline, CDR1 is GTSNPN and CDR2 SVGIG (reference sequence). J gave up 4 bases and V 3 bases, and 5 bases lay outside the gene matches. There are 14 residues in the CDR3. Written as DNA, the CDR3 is TGTGCCTGGAGAAGACAGGGGGCTGGAGAGACCCAGTACTTC. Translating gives CAWRRQGAGETQYF.